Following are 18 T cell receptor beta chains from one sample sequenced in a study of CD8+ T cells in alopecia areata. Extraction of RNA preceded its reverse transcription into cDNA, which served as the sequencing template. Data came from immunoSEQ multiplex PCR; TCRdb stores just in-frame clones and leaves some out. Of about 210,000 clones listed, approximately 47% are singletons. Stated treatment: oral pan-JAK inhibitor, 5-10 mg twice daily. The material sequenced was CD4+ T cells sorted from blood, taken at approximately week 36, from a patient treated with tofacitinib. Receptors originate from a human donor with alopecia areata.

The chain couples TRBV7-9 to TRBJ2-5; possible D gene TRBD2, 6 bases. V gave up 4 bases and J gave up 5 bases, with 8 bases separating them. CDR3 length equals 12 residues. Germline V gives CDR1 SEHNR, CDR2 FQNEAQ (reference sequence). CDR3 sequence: CASSSLAETQYF. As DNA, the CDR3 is TGTGCCAGCAGCTCCCTAGCGGAGACCCAGTACTTC.

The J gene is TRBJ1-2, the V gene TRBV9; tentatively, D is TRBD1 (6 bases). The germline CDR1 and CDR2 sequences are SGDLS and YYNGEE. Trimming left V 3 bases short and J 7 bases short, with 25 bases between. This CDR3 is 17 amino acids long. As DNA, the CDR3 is TGTGCCAGCAGCGCAGATACCCATGGATTGAGCAGGGGTGGCTACACCTTC. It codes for CASSADTHGLSRGGYTF. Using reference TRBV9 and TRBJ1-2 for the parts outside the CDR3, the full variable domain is DSGVTQTPKHLITATGQRVTLRCSPRSGDLSVYWYQQSLDQGLQFLIQYYNGEERAKGNILERFSAQQFPDLHSELNLSSLELGDSALYFCASSADTHGLSRGGYTFGSGTRLTVV.

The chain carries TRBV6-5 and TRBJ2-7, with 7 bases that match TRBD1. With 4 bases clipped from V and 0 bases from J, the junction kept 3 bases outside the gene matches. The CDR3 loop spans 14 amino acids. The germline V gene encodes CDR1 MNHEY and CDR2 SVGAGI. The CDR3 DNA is TGTGCCAGCAGTTCCGACAGGGTCTCCTACGAGCAGTACTTC. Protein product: CASSSDRVSYEQYF.

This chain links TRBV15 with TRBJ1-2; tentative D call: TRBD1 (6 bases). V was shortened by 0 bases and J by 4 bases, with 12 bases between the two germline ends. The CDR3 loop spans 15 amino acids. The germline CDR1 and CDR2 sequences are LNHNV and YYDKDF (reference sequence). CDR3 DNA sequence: TGTGCCACCAGCAGAGATACCGCGACAGGCTATGGCTACACCTTC. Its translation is CATSRDTATGYGYTF. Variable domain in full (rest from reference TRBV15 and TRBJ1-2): DAMVIQNPRYQVTQFGKPVTLSCSQTLNHNVMYWYQQKSSQAPKLLFHYYDKDFNNEADTPDNFQSRRPNTSFCFLDIRSPGLGDTAMYLCATSRDTATGYGYTFGSGTRLTVV.

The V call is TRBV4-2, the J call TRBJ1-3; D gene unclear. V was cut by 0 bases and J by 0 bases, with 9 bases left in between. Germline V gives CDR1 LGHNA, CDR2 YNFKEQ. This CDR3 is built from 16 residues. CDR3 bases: TGTGCCAGCAGCCAAGAACGGCCAAACTCTGGAAACACCATATATTTT. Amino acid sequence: CASSQERPNSGNTIYF.

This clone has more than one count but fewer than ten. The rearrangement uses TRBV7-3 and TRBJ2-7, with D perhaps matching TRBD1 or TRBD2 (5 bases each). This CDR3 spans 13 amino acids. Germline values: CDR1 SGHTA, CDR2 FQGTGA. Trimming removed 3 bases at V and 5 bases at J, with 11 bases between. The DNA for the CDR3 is TGTGCCAGCAGCTTGGGGCCGGGGAACGAGCAGTACTTC. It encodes CASSLGPGNEQYF.

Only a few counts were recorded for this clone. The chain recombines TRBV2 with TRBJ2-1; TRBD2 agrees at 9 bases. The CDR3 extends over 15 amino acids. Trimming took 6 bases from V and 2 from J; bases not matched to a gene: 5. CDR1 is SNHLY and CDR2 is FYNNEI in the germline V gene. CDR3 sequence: CASSGVAGAYNEQFF. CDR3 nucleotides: TGTGCCAGCAGCGGAGTAGCGGGAGCCTACAATGAGCAGTTCTTC.

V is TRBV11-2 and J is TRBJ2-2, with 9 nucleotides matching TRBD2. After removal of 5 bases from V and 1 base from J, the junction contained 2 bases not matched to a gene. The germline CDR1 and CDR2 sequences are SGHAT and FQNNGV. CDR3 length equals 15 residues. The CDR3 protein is CASSHSGRNTGELFF. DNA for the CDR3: TGTGCCAGCAGCCATAGCGGGAGGAACACCGGGGAGCTGTTTTTT.

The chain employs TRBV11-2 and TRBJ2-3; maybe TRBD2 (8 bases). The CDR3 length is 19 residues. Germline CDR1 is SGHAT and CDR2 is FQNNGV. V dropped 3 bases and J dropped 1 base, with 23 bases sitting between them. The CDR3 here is CASSFRPRGIAGRTDTQYF. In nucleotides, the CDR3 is TGTGCCAGCAGCTTTAGGCCCAGGGGGATAGCGGGACGCACAGATACGCAGTATTTT.

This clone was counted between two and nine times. Here the CDR3 DNA reads TGTGCCAGCAGCCCCCTCGACAGGCACGCCAACGTCCTGACTTTC. This encodes CASSPLDRHANVLTF. The chain has TRBV11-2 and TRBJ2-6; a possible D gene is TRBD1 (6 bases). The CDR3 sequence is 15 residues long. V lost 5 bases, J lost 7 bases, and 15 bases lay in between. The germline CDR1 and CDR2 sequences are SGHAT and FQNNGV.

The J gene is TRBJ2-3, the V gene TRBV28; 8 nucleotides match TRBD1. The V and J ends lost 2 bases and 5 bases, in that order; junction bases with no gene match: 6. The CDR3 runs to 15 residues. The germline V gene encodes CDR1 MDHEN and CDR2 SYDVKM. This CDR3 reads CASSLAGQDLDTQYF. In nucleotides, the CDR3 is TGTGCCAGCAGTTTAGCGGGACAGGACTTAGATACGCAGTATTTT. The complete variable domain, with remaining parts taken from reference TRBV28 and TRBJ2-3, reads DVKVTQSSRYLVKRTGEKVFLECVQDMDHENMFWYRQDPGLGLRLIYFSYDVKMKEKGDIPEGYSVSREKKERFSLILESASTNQTSMYLCASSLAGQDLDTQYFGPGTRLTVL.

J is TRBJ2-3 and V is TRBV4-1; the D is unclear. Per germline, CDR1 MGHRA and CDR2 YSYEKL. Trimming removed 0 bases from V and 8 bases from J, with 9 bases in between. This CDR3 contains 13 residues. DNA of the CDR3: TGCGCCAGCAGCCAAGAAGGCTCTGGTACGCAGTATTTT. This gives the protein CASSQEGSGTQYF.

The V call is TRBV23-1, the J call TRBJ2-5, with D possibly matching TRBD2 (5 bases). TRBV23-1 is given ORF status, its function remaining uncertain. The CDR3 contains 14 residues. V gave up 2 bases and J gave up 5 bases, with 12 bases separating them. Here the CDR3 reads CASSQRGLSETQYF. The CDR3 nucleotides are TGCGCCAGCAGTCAAAGAGGGCTCTCGGAGACCCAGTACTTC.

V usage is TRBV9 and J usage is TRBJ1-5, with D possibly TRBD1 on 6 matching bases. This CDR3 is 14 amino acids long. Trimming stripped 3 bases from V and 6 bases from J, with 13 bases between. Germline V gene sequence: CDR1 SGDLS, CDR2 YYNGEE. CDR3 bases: TGTGCCAGCAGCGGGGGGCTGGGAACTCAGCCCCAGCATTTT. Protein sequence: CASSGGLGTQPQHF. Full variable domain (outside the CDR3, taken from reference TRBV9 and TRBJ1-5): DSGVTQTPKHLITATGQRVTLRCSPRSGDLSVYWYQQSLDQGLQFLIQYYNGEERAKGNILERFSAQQFPDLHSELNLSSLELGDSALYFCASSGGLGTQPQHFGDGTRLSIL.

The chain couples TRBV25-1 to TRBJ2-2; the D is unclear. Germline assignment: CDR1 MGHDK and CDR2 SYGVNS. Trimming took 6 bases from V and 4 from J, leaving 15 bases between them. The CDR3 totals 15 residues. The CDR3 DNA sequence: TGTGCCAGCAGATCAGCCGGATTCGGCACCGGGGAGCTGTTTTTT. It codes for CASRSAGFGTGELFF.

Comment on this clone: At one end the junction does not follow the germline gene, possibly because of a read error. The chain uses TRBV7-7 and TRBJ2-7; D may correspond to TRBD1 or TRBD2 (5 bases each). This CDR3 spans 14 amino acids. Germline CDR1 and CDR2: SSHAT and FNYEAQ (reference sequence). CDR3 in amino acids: CASSLDAGSYEQYF. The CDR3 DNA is TGTGCTAGCAGCTTAGATGCAGGGAGCTACGAGCAGTACTTC.

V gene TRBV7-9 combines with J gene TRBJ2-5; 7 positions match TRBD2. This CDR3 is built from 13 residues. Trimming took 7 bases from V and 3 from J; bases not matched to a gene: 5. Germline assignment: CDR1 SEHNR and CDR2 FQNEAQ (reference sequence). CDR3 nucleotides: TGTGCCAGCACAGCGGGGCGAGAAGAGACCCAGTACTTC. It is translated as CASTAGREETQYF.

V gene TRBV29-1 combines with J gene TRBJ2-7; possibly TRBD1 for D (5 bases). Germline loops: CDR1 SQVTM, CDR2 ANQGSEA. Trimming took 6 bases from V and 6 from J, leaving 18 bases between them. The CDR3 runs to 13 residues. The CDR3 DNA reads TGCAGCGTCGCCAACGTGGGGCGTGTCGAGCAGTACTTC. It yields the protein CSVANVGRVEQYF.